This T cell receptor beta chain was sequenced in a study of T cell changes during pregnancy in multiple sclerosis. V was pared by 8 bases and J by 8 bases, with 9 bases of the junction left unmatched. The germline V gene has CDR1 SGDLS and CDR2 YYNGEE. The CDR3 is 12 amino acids. Measured with immunoSEQ multiplex PCR; TCRdb has only the in-frame clones, and not every one. The repertoire holds about 100,000 clones, with around 92% as singletons. Sequenced material: peripheral blood, taken after pregnancy. This chain joins TRBV9 and TRBJ2-7; 8 positions match TRBD2. The clonotype comes from a female donor with multiple sclerosis, enrolled in a pregnancy study. The CDR3 loop is CASSERGFKQYF. CDR3 sequence (DNA): TGTGCCAGTTCCGAGCGGGGGTTCAAGCAGTACTTC.